Sequencing of this T cell receptor beta chain was carried out in a study of radiation and T cells in renal cell carcinoma. Only in-frame clones appear in the TCRdb table, and some are missing; sequencing was by immunoSEQ multiplex PCR. Of 10,000 to 15,000 clones listed, around a third are singletons. Germline CDR1 reads SGDLS; CDR2 reads YYNGEE. The CDR3 length is 16 residues. The trim removed 3 bases at V and 3 bases at J, leaving 9 bases unmatched. Study-wide results and limits: Dominant CDR3 motifs were more common in irradiated tumors than controls. Top 100 clonotypes averaged about 50% in irradiated versus around 40% in nephrectomy-only tumors. Without pretreatment biopsies, baseline tumor clonotype presence was undetermined.

As to this clone: Its matching antigen is unknown.

The treatment denotes: 15 Gy SBRT to primary tumor, nephrectomy 4 weeks later. Nephrectomy followed 15 Gy stereotactic body radiation by 4 weeks. The material sequenced was tumor tissue, taken from a patient whose treatment included radiotherapy and nephrectomy. This TCR came from a man aged 55 to 69 with renal cell carcinoma. This rearrangement joins TRBV9 to TRBJ1-3; 7 bases agree with TRBD1. In nucleotides, the CDR3 is TGTGCCAGCAGCGCCGTGACAGGGACGCTTGGAAACACCATATATTTT. Its protein is CASSAVTGTLGNTIYF.